Each of the 23 T cell receptor beta chains below was sequenced from the same sample in a study of OX40 agonist ivuxolimab in advanced cancers. This table comes from immunoSEQ multiplex PCR, and its TCRdb copy is limited to in-frame clones, with some not included. In the table there are 36,000 or so clones, roughly 81% of which are singletons. This specimen was CD4+ or CD8+ T cells sorted from blood, taken in a trial of the OX40 agonist ivuxolimab. These receptors were taken from an adult with an advanced solid tumor such as melanoma, head and neck, liver or kidney cancer.

V and J are TRBV11-2 and TRBJ2-1, with 9 bases matching TRBD2. V dropped 6 bases and J dropped 5; count of bases not matched to a gene: 14. Germline V gives CDR1 SGHAT, CDR2 FQNNGV. The CDR3 is 17 residues long. The DNA of the CDR3 is TGTGCCAGCAGTCTATATTTGCCGACTAGCGGAAACAATGAGCAGTTCTTC. This codes for CASSLYLPTSGNNEQFF. Together with reference TRBV11-2 and TRBJ2-1, the CDR3 gives the full variable domain: EAGVAQSPRYKIIEKRQSVAFWCNPISGHATLYWYQQILGQGPKLLIQFQNNGVVDDSQLPKDRFSAERLKGVDSTLKIQPAKLEDSAVYLCASSLYLPTSGNNEQFFGPGTRLTVL.

This chain joins TRBV5-1 and TRBJ2-7; 14 bases align to TRBD2. The germline gives CDR1 SGHRS, CDR2 YFSETQ. The CDR3 consists of 16 residues. The trim removed 4 bases at V and 3 bases at J, leaving 6 bases unmatched. Here the CDR3 DNA reads TGCGCCAGCAGCGCCGGGACTAGCGGGAGAAGCTACGAGCAGTACTTC. Translated, it gives CASSAGTSGRSYEQYF.

The sample holds a few counts of this clone. This sequence joins TRBV15 and TRBJ2-2; D ambiguous. V shed 0 bases and J shed 7 bases, with 24 bases lying between them. CDR3 length: 19 residues. Germline V CDR1 and CDR2: LNHNV, YYDKDF (reference sequence). The chain's CDR3 is CATSREGSPGSSMIGELFF. Written as DNA, the CDR3 is TGTGCCACCAGCAGAGAGGGCTCTCCGGGCAGTAGTATGATCGGGGAGCTGTTTTTT. Combining the CDR3 with reference TRBV15 and TRBJ2-2 gives the whole variable domain DAMVIQNPRYQVTQFGKPVTLSCSQTLNHNVMYWYQQKSSQAPKLLFHYYDKDFNNEADTPDNFQSRRPNTSFCFLDIRSPGLGDTAMYLCATSREGSPGSSMIGELFFGEGSRLTVL.

V gene TRBV6-5 combines with J gene TRBJ2-7; tentatively, D is TRBD1 (5 bases). Trimming removed 5 bases at V and 5 bases at J, with 16 bases between. The length of the CDR3 is 14 residues. In germline, CDR1 is MNHEY, CDR2 SVGAGI. The CDR3 sequence is CASSELAGLNEQYF. The CDR3 coding sequence is TGTGCCAGCAGTGAACTGGCAGGGTTGAACGAGCAGTACTTC.

In its sample, this clone was seen once. The chain combines TRBV9 with TRBJ2-1; 10 bases fit TRBD1. The germline V gene encodes CDR1 SGDLS and CDR2 YYNGEE. There are 16 residues in the CDR3. J was trimmed by 2 bases and V by 1 base; bases with no gene match: 3. The CDR3 nucleotides are TGTGCCAGCAGCGTACTCGGACAGGGGGCCTACAATGAGCAGTTCTTC. Amino acids: CASSVLGQGAYNEQFF. The whole variable domain, filled in from reference TRBV9 and TRBJ2-1, reads DSGVTQTPKHLITATGQRVTLRCSPRSGDLSVYWYQQSLDQGLQFLIQYYNGEERAKGNILERFSAQQFPDLHSELNLSSLELGDSALYFCASSVLGQGAYNEQFFGPGTRLTVL.

The rearrangement uses TRBV28 and TRBJ1-5; D gene unclear. This CDR3 comprises 14 residues. Germline CDR1 MDHEN, CDR2 SYDVKM. The V and J ends lost 3 bases and 3 bases respectively, with 9 bases between them. The CDR3: CASSLRPDNQPQHF. CDR3 in DNA: TGTGCCAGCAGTTTGCGGCCAGACAATCAGCCCCAGCATTTT.

This chain uses TRBV7-2 with TRBJ1-5, with TRBD1 matching over 8 bases. Trimming removed 6 bases from V and 6 bases from J; junction bases left unmatched: 7. The germline V gene encodes CDR1 SGHTA and CDR2 FQGNSA. This CDR3 region has 14 residues. CDR3 residues: CASSSRQGSQPQHF. The CDR3 nucleotides read TGTGCCAGCAGTTCTCGACAGGGGAGTCAGCCCCAGCATTTT.

This clone was detected once. The rearrangement uses TRBV2 and TRBJ2-1; the match to TRBD2 covers 8 bases. This CDR3 spans 19 amino acids. Germline V lookup: CDR1 SNHLY, CDR2 FYNNEI. With 6 bases clipped from V and 1 base from J, the junction kept 17 bases outside the gene matches. The CDR3 spells CASSGANRGGIASYNEQFF. The CDR3 nucleotides read TGTGCCAGCAGCGGCGCCAATCGGGGGGGGATAGCGTCCTACAATGAGCAGTTCTTC.

V gene TRBV2 combines with J gene TRBJ1-4, with D tentatively TRBD1 (6 bases). CDR1 and CDR2 (germline): SNHLY, FYNNEI. V was shortened by 3 bases and J by 7 bases, with 15 bases between the two germline ends. The CDR3 runs to 15 residues. CDR3 sequence: CASSDSGVHGEKLFF. The CDR3 nucleotides are TGTGCCAGCAGTGACTCAGGGGTTCACGGTGAAAAACTGTTTTTT.

The rearrangement joins TRBV20-1 to TRBJ2-7; D gene unclear. This CDR3 region has 11 residues. Trimming removed 8 bases at V and 3 bases at J, with 11 bases between. Germline V gene lookup returns CDR1 DFQATT and CDR2 SNEGSKA (reference sequence). Written as DNA, the CDR3 is TGCAGTACCCGACTCGACTACGAGCAGTACTTC. Residues: CSTRLDYEQYF.

CDR3 nucleotides: TGCGCCAGCATTATGGGGACGGGTAACAATGAGCAGTTCTTC. Encoded protein: CASIMGTGNNEQFF. The chain has TRBV5-1 and TRBJ2-1, with D tentatively TRBD1 or TRBD2 (5 bases each). Germline CDR1 reads SGHRS; CDR2 reads YFSETQ. V gave up 6 bases and J gave up 5 bases, with 15 bases separating them. This CDR3 region has 14 residues.

The chain has TRBV30 and TRBJ2-7; D might be TRBD1 (6 bases). The CDR3 covers 13 residues. Trimming shortened V by 3 bases and J by 1 base, and 10 bases separated the two germline ends. Germline V gives CDR1 GTSNPN, CDR2 SVGIG (reference sequence). The CDR3, as DNA: TGTGCCTGGAGCCTGGACAGTTCCTACGAGCAGTACTTC. Protein: CAWSLDSSYEQYF. The full variable domain, its missing parts supplied by reference TRBV30 and TRBJ2-7, is SQTIHQWPATLVQPVGSPLSLECTVEGTSNPNLYWYRQAAGRGLQLLFYSVGIGQISSEVPQNLSASRPQDRQFILSSKKLLLSDSGFYLCAWSLDSSYEQYFGPGTRLTVT.

This clone was counted once. The chain carries TRBV11-2 and TRBJ2-1; 8 bases match TRBD1. The germline gives CDR1 SGHAT, CDR2 FQNNGV. Trimming at V came to 5 bases and at J to 4 bases, leaving 10 bases not matched to a gene. The CDR3 extends over 16 amino acids. CDR3 in DNA: TGTGCCAGCAGCCCAAGTTGGACAGGGTTATACAATGAGCAGTTCTTC. Translating gives CASSPSWTGLYNEQFF.

This clone occurred a few times. The genes are TRBV28 and TRBJ1-2; D ambiguous. The germline gives CDR1 MDHEN, CDR2 SYDVKM. The V end was cut by 11 bases, the J end by 4 bases, with 11 bases between. This CDR3 contains 11 residues. CDR3 coding DNA: TGTGCCTCGGCGGGTTCCTATGGCTACACCTTC. Translated: CASAGSYGYTF.

A few counts support this clone. Relative to the germline gene, one junction end is altered; a read error may explain this. The V call is TRBV6-5, the J call TRBJ1-2, with 8 positions matching TRBD1. Looked up from germline, CDR1 is MNHEY and CDR2 is SVGAGI. This CDR3 is 15 amino acids long. The CDR3: CACSPGTGRTYGYTF. The CDR3 DNA reads as TGTGCCTGCAGTCCCGGGACAGGACGTACCTATGGCTACACCTTC.

The chain combines TRBV6-5 with TRBJ1-4, with D possibly TRBD1 on 5 matching bases. V lost 7 bases, J lost 7 bases, and 19 bases lay in between. CDR3 length equals 15 residues. Germline CDR1 reads MNHEY; CDR2 reads SVGAGI. CDR3 protein: CASTFRGVSLEKLFF. The CDR3 DNA sequence: TGTGCCAGCACCTTCCGGGGGGTTAGCCTTGAAAAACTGTTTTTT.

This clone was seen a handful of times. The V call is TRBV5-4, the J call TRBJ1-3; D is uncertain. CDR3 length: 13 amino acids. Trimming cost V 6 bases and J 4 bases, with 11 bases left between them. Per germline, CDR1 SGHNT and CDR2 YYREEE (reference sequence). CDR3 DNA: TGTGCCAGCACCCCGAGAGAGGGAAACACCATATATTTT. Its translation: CASTPREGNTIYF.

This clone was recorded only once. The chain links TRBV13 to TRBJ2-1; D unresolved. CDR3 length: 14 amino acids. V gave up 5 bases and J gave up 8 bases, with 16 bases separating them. CDR1 is PRHDT, CDR2 FYEKMQ, per germline (reference sequence). The CDR3 sequence: CASSKDLAGDEQFF. The CDR3 DNA reads TGTGCCAGCAGCAAGGACCTTGCCGGCGATGAGCAGTTCTTC.

The J gene is TRBJ2-1, the V gene TRBV11-3; 10 bases are a match to TRBD1. V dropped 1 base and J dropped 7; count of bases not matched to a gene: 7. The CDR3 sequence is 16 residues long. CDR1 SGHNT and CDR2 YENEEA come from the germline V gene. As DNA, the CDR3 is TGTGCCAGCAGCTTAGTGGGGACAGGGGCCCTTAATGAGCAGTTCTTC. Translated, it gives CASSLVGTGALNEQFF.

This chain links TRBV6-5 with TRBJ2-5; TRBD2 matches at 7 bases. The CDR3 extends over 16 amino acids. The J segment lost 0 bases and the V segment lost 0 bases, leaving 4 bases of the junction unmatched. CDR1 and CDR2 from the germline V gene are MNHEY and SVGAGI. The CDR3 reads CASSYSSSGYQETQYF. The DNA of the CDR3 is TGTGCCAGCAGTTACTCTTCTAGCGGTTACCAAGAGACCCAGTACTTC.

The table lists this clone with a few counts. The CDR3: CASSFRTASGRMDEQFF. In nucleotides, the CDR3 is TGTGCCAGCAGCTTTAGGACGGCTAGCGGGAGAATGGATGAGCAGTTCTTC. V gene TRBV7-9 combines with J gene TRBJ2-1, with 10 bases lining up with TRBD2. The J segment lost 8 bases and the V segment lost 3 bases, leaving 13 bases of the junction unmatched. This CDR3 spans 17 amino acids. CDR1 and CDR2 from the germline V gene are SEHNR and FQNEAQ (reference sequence).

This clone has more than one count but fewer than ten. At one boundary the junction diverges from the germline segment, which might be a read error. The rearrangement uses TRBV2 and TRBJ1-2; D is possibly TRBD1 (5 bases). Germline values: CDR1 SNHLY, CDR2 FYNNEI. The CDR3 loop spans 11 amino acids. The CDR3 loop reads CASSLDRTNLF. CDR3 DNA sequence: TGTGCCAGCAGCCTAGACAGAACAAACTTATTC.

The chain uses TRBV6-5 and TRBJ1-6, with D perhaps TRBD1 (5 bases). Germline CDR1 and CDR2: MNHEY and SVGAGI. V dropped 6 bases and J dropped 8 bases, with 11 bases sitting between them. The CDR3 runs 13 residues. The CDR3 DNA reads as TGTGCCAGCAGAATACTACAGGATTCACCCCTCCACTTT. Protein sequence: CASRILQDSPLHF.